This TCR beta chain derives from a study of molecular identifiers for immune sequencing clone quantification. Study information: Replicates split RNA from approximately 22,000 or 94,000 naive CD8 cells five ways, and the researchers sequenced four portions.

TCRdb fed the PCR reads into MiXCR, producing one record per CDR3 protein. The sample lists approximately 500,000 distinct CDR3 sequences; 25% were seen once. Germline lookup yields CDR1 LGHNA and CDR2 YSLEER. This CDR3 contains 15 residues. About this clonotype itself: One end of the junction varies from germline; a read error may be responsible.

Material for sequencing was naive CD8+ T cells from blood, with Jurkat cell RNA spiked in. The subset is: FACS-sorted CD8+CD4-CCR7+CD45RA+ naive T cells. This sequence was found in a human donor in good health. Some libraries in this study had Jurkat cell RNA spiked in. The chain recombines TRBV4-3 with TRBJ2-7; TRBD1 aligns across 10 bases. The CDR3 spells CASSHTGTGAYGQYF. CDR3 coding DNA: TGCGCCAGCAGCCATACCGGGACAGGGGCCTACGGGCAGTACTTC.